The entry below gives a single T cell receptor (beta chain) sequence along with its context. The antigen it recognizes is unknown. The sample holds no much larger clone one base away, and base qualities are not on file. CDR1 and CDR2 are read off the germline V gene as SGHTA and FQGNSA. The CDR3 has 15 amino acids, counting the end cysteine and phenylalanine. The only DNA kept is the CDR3, 45 bases in frame from the first base. Cut back by 4 bases and 0 bases, the V and J ends lie 10 bases apart. To sequence the TCRbeta CDR3 region, genomic DNA was isolated from the sorted cells. The immunoSEQ Assay was used for sequencing of TCRbeta CDR3 regions. TCRdb provides this immuneACCESS table in a form limited to in-frame rearrangements. Some clones are lacking; in checked studies, under half of them reflect an unresolved V gene, and why the rest are absent is not known. In this sample the table shows around 93,000 clones, approximately 87% of which occur a single time. The biggest ten clones account for roughly 1.5% of the sample.

The sample comes from a study of OX40 agonist ivuxolimab in advanced cancers. Study-wide context: The costimulatory receptor OX40 (CD134) was targeted by ivuxolimab, a fully human IgG2 agonistic monoclonal antibody. Intravenous ivuxolimab was administered to patients every 2 weeks at six dose levels: 0.01, 0.1, 0.3, 1.5, 3 and 10 mg/kg. Among the 50 to 55 dose-escalation patients, roughly 20 had hepatocellular carcinoma, 15 or so melanoma, 9 renal cell carcinoma and 9 head and neck cancer. A male proportion of approximately 83% and a mean age of 60 years, ranging from 23 to 79, were recorded for the dose-escalation cohort. Prior anti-PD-1, anti-PD-L1 or anti-CTLA-4 therapy was permitted, and 30% to 45% of dose-escalation patients had received checkpoint inhibitors. Three dose-escalation patients achieved partial responses, one with hepatocellular carcinoma and two with cutaneous melanoma. Peripheral TCRbeta sequencing aimed to test whether ivuxolimab altered TCR sequence diversity and caused clonal T-cell expansion. The monotherapy dose-escalation portion (N of about 49 patients) of the phase I ivuxolimab trial is reported in the paper. Here is what the overall study found, with its caveats: The antigen specificity of the peripheral T cells that underwent clonal expansion was not determined. Low levels of normalized T-cell clonal expansion were also shown by some nonresponding patients. After ivuxolimab, CD8+ T cells had more expanded clones than CD4+ T cells on average. In the 0.1-3.0 mg/kg groups, partial responders had among the lowest normalized peripheral clonal expansion, particularly in CD8+ T cells. At doses from 0.1 to 3.0 mg/kg, clonal expansion was seen in both CD4+ and CD8+ blood T cells between baseline and week 6.

The trial excluded patients who had a history of autoimmune disease or were on systemic immunosuppression. Peripheral blood for TCR sequencing was drawn from every dose cohort at baseline, at cycle 4 day 1 and at cycle 7 day 1. Samples came from an open-label, multicenter, first-in-human phase I dose-escalation trial of ivuxolimab. The trial enrolled adults with locally advanced or metastatic head and neck squamous cell, hepatocellular, melanoma or renal cell carcinoma. CD4+ and CD8+ T cells were sorted separately from peripheral blood before TCR sequencing. This sequence was found in an adult with an advanced solid tumor such as melanoma, head and neck, liver or kidney cancer. This receptor chain uses TRBV7-2 and TRBJ1-3; confidence is insufficient to name the D gene. Sequences were derived from CD4+ or CD8+ T cells sorted from blood, sampled in a trial of the OX40 agonist ivuxolimab. The CDR3 protein: CASSSTVTSGNTIYF. The DNA sequence follows: TGTGCCAGCAGCTCGACGGTGACCTCTGGAAACACCATATATTTT.